The clone carrying this T cell receptor (beta chain) was seen many times. No antigen is known for it. Each CDR3 protein gets one entry after TCRdb re-called the RACE reads with MiXCR. This sample has around 330,000 distinct CDR3 sequences, with 5.5% found just once. The data derive from a study of human T cells and chemical hapten exposure. Overall study context: Sensitization was performed using 2% DPC on a roughly 2 cm by roughly 2 cm upper inner arm skin site. Weekly scalp doses of diphenylcyclopropenone were given to patients during the approximately 25-week study. Overall study findings and caveats: In the PT1 data, expanded TCR counts showed a positive correlation with patch test score.

V was pared by 0 bases and J by 9 bases, with 19 bases between. Germline V gene lookup returns CDR1 SGDLS and CDR2 YYNGEE. The CDR3 has 16 amino acids. Time point of the sample: pre-sensitization, week 0. Treatment of the sample: therapeutic diphenylcyclopropenone sensitization with weekly scalp DPC. Sequencing started from total RNA isolated from unfractionated whole blood. The chain couples TRBV9 to TRBJ2-1; possibly TRBD1 or TRBD2 for D (5 bases each). The sequence came from a young woman with alopecia areata. Some clones in this sample may be carry-over from other donors' samples. Sequences were derived from whole blood, sampled in connection with sensitization to the hapten diphenylcyclopropenone (DPC). The CDR3 region has the DNA TGTGCCAGCAGCGTAGGAACAGGACAAAGGAGCGGTGAGCAGTTCTTC. This gives the protein CASSVGTGQRSGEQFF.